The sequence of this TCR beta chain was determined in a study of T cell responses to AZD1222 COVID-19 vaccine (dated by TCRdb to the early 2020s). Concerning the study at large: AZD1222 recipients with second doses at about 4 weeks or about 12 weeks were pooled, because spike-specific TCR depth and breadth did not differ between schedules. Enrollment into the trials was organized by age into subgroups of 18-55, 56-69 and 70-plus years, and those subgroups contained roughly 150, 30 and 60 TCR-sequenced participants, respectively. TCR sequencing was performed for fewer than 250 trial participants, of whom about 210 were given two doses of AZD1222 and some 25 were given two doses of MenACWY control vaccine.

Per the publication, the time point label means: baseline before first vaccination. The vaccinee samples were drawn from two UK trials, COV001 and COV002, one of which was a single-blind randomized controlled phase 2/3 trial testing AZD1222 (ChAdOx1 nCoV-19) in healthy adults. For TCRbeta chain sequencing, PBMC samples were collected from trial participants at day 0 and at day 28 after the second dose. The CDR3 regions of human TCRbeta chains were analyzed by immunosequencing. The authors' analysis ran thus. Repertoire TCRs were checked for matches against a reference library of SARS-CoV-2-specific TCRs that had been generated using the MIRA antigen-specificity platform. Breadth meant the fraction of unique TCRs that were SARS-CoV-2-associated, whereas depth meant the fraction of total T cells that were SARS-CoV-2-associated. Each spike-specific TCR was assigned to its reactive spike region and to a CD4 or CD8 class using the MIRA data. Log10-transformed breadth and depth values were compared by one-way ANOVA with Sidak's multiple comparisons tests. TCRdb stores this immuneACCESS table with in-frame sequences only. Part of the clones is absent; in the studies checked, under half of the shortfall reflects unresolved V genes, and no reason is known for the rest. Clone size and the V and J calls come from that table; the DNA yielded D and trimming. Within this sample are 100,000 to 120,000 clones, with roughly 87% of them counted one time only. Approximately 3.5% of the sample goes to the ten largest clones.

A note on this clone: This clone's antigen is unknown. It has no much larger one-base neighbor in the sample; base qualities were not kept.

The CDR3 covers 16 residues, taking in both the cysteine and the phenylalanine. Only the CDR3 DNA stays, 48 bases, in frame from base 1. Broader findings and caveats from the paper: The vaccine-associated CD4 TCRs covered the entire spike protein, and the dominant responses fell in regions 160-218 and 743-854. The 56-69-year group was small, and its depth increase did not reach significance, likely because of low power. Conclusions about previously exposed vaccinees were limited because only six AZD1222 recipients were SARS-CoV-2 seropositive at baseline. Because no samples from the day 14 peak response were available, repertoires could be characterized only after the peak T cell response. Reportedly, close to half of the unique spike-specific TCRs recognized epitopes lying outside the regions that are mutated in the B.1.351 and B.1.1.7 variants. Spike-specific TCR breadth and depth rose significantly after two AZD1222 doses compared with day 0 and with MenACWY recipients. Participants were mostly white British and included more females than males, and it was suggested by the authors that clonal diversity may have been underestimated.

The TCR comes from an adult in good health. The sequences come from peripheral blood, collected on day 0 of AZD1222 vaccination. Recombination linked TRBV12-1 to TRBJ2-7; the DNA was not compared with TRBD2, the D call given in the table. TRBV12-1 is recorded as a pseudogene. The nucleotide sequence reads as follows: TGTGCCAGCAGCTCCTTTGGCGGGAGGGGATCCTACGAGCAGTACTTC. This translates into CASSSFGGRGSYEQYF.